This TCR beta chain appears in the sequencing data of a study of blood T cell repertoires in COVID-19. Study-level background: The United States, Italy and Spain supplied acute and convalescent COVID-19 samples.

With 4 bases removed from V and 4 bases from J, the gap between germline ends came to 14 bases. This CDR3 region has 15 residues. Germline CDR1 and CDR2: SEHNR and FQNEAQ (reference sequence). This clone was observed a handful of times. The method was immunoSEQ multiplex PCR; TCRdb's version includes in-frame clones alone and lacks a portion of them. This sample has more than 35,000 clones; roughly nine tenths occur once, and the top ten carry less than 7%. The rearrangement joins TRBV7-9 to TRBJ1-5; maybe TRBD1 (5 bases). Sequenced: peripheral blood. The sequence derives from a human donor in a cohort sampled during active COVID-19. CDR3 DNA sequence: TGTGCCAGCAGCTACGGTAGGGCAGGGAATCAGCCCCAGCATTTT. This gives the protein CASSYGRAGNQPQHF.